These 25 T cell receptor beta chains originate from one sample sequenced in a study of blood T cells in healthy people across ages. The second PCR ran about 6 to 11 cycles with a sample-barcoded 5' primer and J-beta primers. TCRdb redid the calling of the 5' RACE reads with MiXCR, one entry per CDR3 protein. The repertoire holds about 1.1 million distinct CDR3 sequences, with less than 45% as singletons. Material: blood. The receptors were gathered from a man between 18 and 35 years old in good health.

In its sample, this clonotype was seen a few times. The V gene is TRBV7-2, the J gene TRBJ1-2; D unclear. The germline V gene encodes CDR1 SGHTA and CDR2 FQGNSA. Trimming removed 5 bases at V and 0 bases at J, with 13 bases between. The CDR3 covers 15 residues. The CDR3 DNA is TGTGCCAGCAGCCATGGCGGCCTAGCTAACTATGGCTACACCTTC. It encodes CASSHGGLANYGYTF.

This clonotype was recorded a few times. This chain connects TRBV18 to TRBJ2-5, with 7 bases fitting TRBD1. With 8 bases clipped from V and 1 base from J, the junction kept 4 bases outside the gene matches. The CDR3 is 13 amino acids. The germline CDR1 and CDR2 sequences are KGHSH and LQKENI. This CDR3 is CASAWDSQETQYF. In DNA, the CDR3 is TGTGCCAGCGCCTGGGACAGCCAAGAGACCCAGTACTTC.

This clonotype was found a few times. The chain is built from TRBV2 and TRBJ1-2, with TRBD1 matching 7 bases. The ends lost 7 bases at V and 3 bases at J; junction bases unmatched: 8. This CDR3 is 14 amino acids long. Germline assignment: CDR1 SNHLY and CDR2 FYNNEI. For the CDR3, the DNA is TGTGCCAGCACCGTTAGGGGGACAGACTATGGCTACACCTTC. This codes for CASTVRGTDYGYTF.

J is TRBJ1-6 and V is TRBV12-3 or TRBV12-4; perhaps TRBD1 as D (6 bases). V lost 6 bases to trimming and J lost 10 bases, with 13 bases between them. This CDR3 has 13 residues. The CDR3, as DNA: TGTGCCAGCAGACCCCCAGGGGACTCACCCCTCCACTTT. It encodes CASRPPGDSPLHF.

This clonotype has a count of ten or more. This chain uses TRBV5-1 with TRBJ1-2, with a weak D call TRBD1 (5 bases). Trimming took off 3 bases at V and 2 bases at J, with 8 bases between the two ends. Germline CDR1 reads SGHRS; CDR2 reads YFSETQ. The CDR3 is made up of 13 amino acids. CDR3 DNA: TGCGCCAGCAGCTCGACAGACAACTATGGCTACACCTTC. It yields the protein CASSSTDNYGYTF.

With regard to this clonotype: The conserved phenylalanine or tryptophan normally closing the CDR3 is absent here, so this likely arose from a read error. The genes are TRBV25-1 and TRBJ2-1, with TRBD1 matching over 7 bases. After removal of 4 bases from V and 3 bases from J, the junction contained 6 bases not matched to a gene. CDR3 length equals 15 residues. The germline V gene has CDR1 MGHDK and CDR2 SYGVNS. The CDR3 region has the DNA TGTGCCAGCAGTGGACACAGGGGCGGCTACAATGAGCAGTTCCTC. It is translated as CASSGHRGGYNEQFL.

The chain joins TRBV20-1 to TRBJ2-3; 10 nucleotides align to TRBD2. With V trimmed by 0 bases and J by 3 bases, 9 bases remained unmatched. This CDR3 region has 17 residues. The germline CDR1 and CDR2 sequences are DFQATT and SNEGSKA (reference sequence). As DNA, the CDR3 is TGCAGTGCTAGAGATCTCGAGCGGGGGGGCTTAACAGATACGCAGTATTTT. This gives the protein CSARDLERGGLTDTQYF.

This clonotype has just a few counts. The rearrangement joins TRBV6-5 to TRBJ1-1; TRBD1 might be the D (5 bases). The CDR3 consists of 13 residues. Germline CDR1 is MNHEY and CDR2 is SVGAGI. Trimming left V 6 bases short and J 2 bases short, with 10 bases between. The CDR3 sequence: CASRLTANTEAFF. The DNA of the CDR3 is TGTGCCAGCAGATTGACAGCAAACACTGAAGCTTTCTTT.

This clonotype was counted many times. The gene calls are TRBV20-1 and TRBJ1-2; D gene ambiguous. CDR1 is DFQATT and CDR2 is SNEGSKA in the germline V gene (reference sequence). CDR3 length: 11 residues. Trimming took off 2 bases at V and 8 bases at J, with 9 bases between the two ends. The DNA of the CDR3 is TGCAGTGCTAGAAGGACGAGGGGCTACACCTTC. It yields the protein CSARRTRGYTF.

This clonotype was detected a few times. The chain couples TRBV12-3 or TRBV12-4 to TRBJ1-2; TRBD1 agrees at 11 bases. Trimming cost V 7 bases and J 4 bases; bases outside gene matches: 2. This CDR3 is built from 13 residues. This CDR3 is CASTGTGGYGYTF. The CDR3 nucleotides read TGTGCCAGCACCGGGACAGGGGGCTATGGCTACACCTTC.

This clonotype has just a few counts. This chain uses TRBV10-3 with TRBJ2-1, with D possibly matching TRBD2 (7 bases). Trimming removed 3 bases from V and 2 bases from J, with 17 bases in between. The CDR3 covers 17 residues. Germline lookup yields CDR1 ENHRY and CDR2 SYGVKD. Here the CDR3 DNA reads TGTGCCATCAGTGAACGCACAGCGGGGACACCCTACAATGAGCAGTTCTTC. Its protein is CAISERTAGTPYNEQFF.

In this sample, this clonotype turned up a few times. The rearrangement joins TRBV7-9 to TRBJ2-3; no firm D call. Germline-derived CDR1 and CDR2 are SEHNR and FQNEAQ (reference sequence). Trimming pared 1 base from V and 0 bases from J, leaving 11 bases between. CDR3 size: 16 residues. The CDR3 nucleotides are TGTGCCAGCAGCTTAGACGTATCAACTAGCACAGATACGCAGTATTTT. This translates into CASSLDVSTSTDTQYF.

This clonotype was counted between two and nine times. The chain couples TRBV2 to TRBJ1-1; D remains ambiguous. CDR3 length: 14 amino acids. The V gene lost 8 bases and the J gene lost 0 bases, with 13 bases spanning the gap. From germline, CDR1 is SNHLY and CDR2 FYNNEI. CDR3 DNA sequence: TGTGCCAGCTCTGTTCTGGGAATGAACACTGAAGCTTTCTTT. Translated: CASSVLGMNTEAFF.

As to this clonotype: The junction does not match germline at one end; this may be a read error. V is TRBV2 and J is TRBJ2-1; TRBD2 matches at 13 bases. CDR1 and CDR2 from the germline V gene are SNHLY and FYNNEI. This CDR3 has 17 amino acids. CDR3 nucleotides: TGTGCCAACAGTGAATCTGGACTAGCGGGGGCATTCGATGAGCAGTTCTTC. The encoded protein is CANSESGLAGAFDEQFF. The full variable domain, completed using reference TRBV2 and TRBJ2-1, is EPEVTQTPSHQVTQMGQEVILRCVPISNHLYFYWYRQILGQKVEFLVSFYNNEISEKSEIFDDQFSVERPDGSNFTLKIRSTKLEDSAMYFCANSESGLAGAFDEQFFGPGTRLTVL.

The chain couples TRBV7-8 to TRBJ1-1; maybe TRBD1 (5 bases). V was cut by 4 bases and J by 4 bases, with 16 bases left in between. The CDR3 spans 15 residues. CDR1 is SGHVS and CDR2 is FQNEAQ in the germline V gene. The CDR3: CASSSNRGGGTEAFF. The CDR3 bases are TGTGCCAGCAGCTCTAATCGCGGGGGAGGCACTGAAGCTTTCTTT.

Only a few counts were recorded for this clonotype. The chain couples TRBV3-1 to TRBJ1-1, with D unresolved. The CDR3 sequence is 12 residues long. The V and J ends lost 6 bases and 4 bases respectively, with 9 bases between them. Germline CDR1 and CDR2: LGHDT and YNNKEL (reference sequence). The CDR3 DNA reads as TGTGCCAGCAGGACCTATGGCACTGAAGCTTTCTTT. It translates to CASRTYGTEAFF.

The gene calls are TRBV20-1 and TRBJ2-3; perhaps TRBD2 as D (6 bases). V was clipped by 0 bases and J by 2 bases, with 12 bases between them. Looked up from germline, CDR1 is DFQATT and CDR2 is SNEGSKA (reference sequence). The CDR3 totals 15 residues. The CDR3 loop is CSARDPGSNTDTQYF. In nucleotides, the CDR3 is TGCAGTGCTAGAGATCCCGGGAGTAACACAGATACGCAGTATTTT.

This clonotype was detected only a few times. V and J are TRBV29-1 and TRBJ2-5, with TRBD1 as a possible D gene (5 bases). The CDR3 spans 12 residues. Trimming stripped 7 bases from V and 4 bases from J, with 13 bases between. Germline CDR1 and CDR2: SQVTM and ANQGSEA. The CDR3 spells CSAVPQGETQYF. CDR3 bases: TGCAGCGCCGTTCCGCAGGGAGAGACCCAGTACTTC.

The chain couples TRBV20-1 to TRBJ1-5, with no clear D. The CDR3 covers 14 residues. Germline V lookup: CDR1 DFQATT, CDR2 SNEGSKA (reference sequence). Trimming removed 0 bases at V and 1 base at J, with 7 bases between. CDR3 region: CSARDEASNQPQHF. The CDR3 region has the DNA TGCAGTGCTAGAGATGAGGCCAGCAATCAGCCCCAGCATTTT.

Concerning this clonotype itself: One end of the junction does not line up with germline, which may come from a read error. The chain recombines TRBV7-9 with TRBJ2-4, with D perhaps TRBD2 (6 bases). Germline-derived CDR1 and CDR2 are SEHNR and FQNEAQ (reference sequence). This CDR3 is 17 amino acids long. In DNA, the CDR3 is TGTGCCAGCAGCCATCAAATTGGGCAGCAAGGACTAAACGTTCAGTACTTC. It specifies CASSHQIGQQGLNVQYF.

The rearrangement uses TRBV20-1 and TRBJ1-3; the D is unclear. Per the germline V gene, CDR1 is DFQATT and CDR2 is SNEGSKA (reference sequence). V gave up 3 bases and J gave up 4 bases, with 19 bases separating them. CDR3 length: 16 amino acids. The CDR3 DNA reads TGCAGTGCTAGCTCTGGTTGGAGCAGTCAAGGAAACACCATATATTTT. Amino acid sequence: CSASSGWSSQGNTIYF.

A few counts support this clonotype. This CDR3 reads CASSPTGRFEEKLFF. DNA of the CDR3: TGTGCCAGCAGTCCGACAGGGCGTTTTGAAGAAAAACTGTTTTTT. V and J are TRBV27 and TRBJ1-4; 7 bases fit TRBD1. Trimming removed 5 bases from V and 8 bases from J; junction bases left unmatched: 11. Germline CDR1 MNHEY, CDR2 SMNVEV (reference sequence). This CDR3 is built from 15 residues.

The V and J genes are TRBV6-5 and TRBJ2-2; 13 nucleotides line up with TRBD2. CDR1 and CDR2 from the germline V gene are MNHEY and SVGAGI. The CDR3 extends over 18 amino acids. J was trimmed by 4 bases and V by 0 bases; bases with no gene match: 5. The CDR3: CASSYSRLAGGTTGELFF. The CDR3 bases are TGTGCCAGCAGTTACTCGAGACTAGCGGGGGGCACCACCGGGGAGCTGTTTTTT.

Only a few counts were recorded for this clonotype. The chain uses TRBV4-1 and TRBJ2-1, with D tentatively TRBD2 (6 bases). The V end was cut by 2 bases, the J end by 0 bases, with 11 bases between. The CDR3 length is 16 residues. Germline CDR1 reads MGHRA; CDR2 reads YSYEKL. This chain's CDR3 is CASSQLALSSYNEQFF. The CDR3 DNA sequence: TGCGCCAGCAGCCAACTAGCGCTGAGCTCCTACAATGAGCAGTTCTTC.

There are a few counts of this clonotype. This chain links TRBV5-1 with TRBJ2-7; TRBD1 or TRBD2 may be the D gene (5 bases each). CDR1 is SGHRS and CDR2 is YFSETQ in the germline V gene. The ends were cut back, 2 bases at V and 2 bases at J, with 14 bases in the middle. The CDR3 is 15 residues long. DNA for the CDR3: TGCGCCAGCAGCTTTAATCCGGGACCTGCCTACGAGCAGTACTTC. Translated: CASSFNPGPAYEQYF.